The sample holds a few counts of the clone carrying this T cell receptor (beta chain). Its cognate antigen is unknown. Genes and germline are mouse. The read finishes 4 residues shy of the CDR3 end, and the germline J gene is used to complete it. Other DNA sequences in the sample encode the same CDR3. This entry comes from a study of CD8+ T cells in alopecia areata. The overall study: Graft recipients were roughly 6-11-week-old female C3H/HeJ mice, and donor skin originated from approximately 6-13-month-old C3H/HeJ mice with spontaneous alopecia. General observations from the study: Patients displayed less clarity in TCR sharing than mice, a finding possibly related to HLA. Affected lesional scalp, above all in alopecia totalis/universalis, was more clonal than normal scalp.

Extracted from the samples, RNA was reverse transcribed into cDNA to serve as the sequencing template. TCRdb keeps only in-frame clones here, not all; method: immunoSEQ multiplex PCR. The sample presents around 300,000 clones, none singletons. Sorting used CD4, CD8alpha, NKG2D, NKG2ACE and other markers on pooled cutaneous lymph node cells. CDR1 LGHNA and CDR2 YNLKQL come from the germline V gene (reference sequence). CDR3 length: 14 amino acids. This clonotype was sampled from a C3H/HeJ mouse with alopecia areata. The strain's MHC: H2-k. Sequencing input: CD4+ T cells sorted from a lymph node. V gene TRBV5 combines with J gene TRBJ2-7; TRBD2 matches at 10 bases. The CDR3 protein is CASSLRDWGYEQYF. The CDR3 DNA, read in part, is TGTGCCAGCAGCCTCCGGGACTGGGGTTAT.